This T cell receptor (beta chain) comes out of a study of lymphopenia after photon versus proton radiotherapy. Study outcomes and limitations: In patients who died, overall survival fell as post-nadir TCR diversity dropped more.

V was pared by 3 bases and J by 4 bases, with 9 bases between. CDR1 and CDR2 (germline): SGHTA, FQGNSA. This CDR3 contains 13 residues. Clones were read by immunoSEQ multiplex PCR, and TCRdb kept only the in-frame ones, dropping some. Of about 64,000 clones in the sample, 75% to 90% were seen once. Details on this clone: Its specificity is unknown.

This specimen was peripheral blood, taken from a patient treated with proton-based radiotherapy. V usage is TRBV7-2 and J usage is TRBJ1-2; D is unresolved. The TCR originated in an elderly man with esophageal cancer. As DNA, the CDR3 is TGTGCCAGCAGCTTTGGGGAACCCTATGGCTACACCTTC. Residues: CASSFGEPYGYTF.